The present T cell receptor beta chain was sequenced within a study of shared clonotypes between healthy human individuals. About the study: A few men and a couple of women, aged 18 to 49, were donors. General study points: The sampled material consisted only of blood, and tissue repertoires are likely to differ.

Sequencing was performed with immunoSEQ multiplex PCR; in TCRdb, only in-frame clones are kept and a portion is missing. The table shows fewer than 550,000 clones, with about 75% occurring only once. On this clone: What it binds is unknown.

This sequence was found in a woman aged 40-49 years in good health. Some clones in this sample may be carry-over from other donors' samples. The sequenced sample consisted of PBMCs.

The CDR3 protein is CASSLGGGPREQYF. DNA for the CDR3: TGTGCCAGCAGCTTAGGGGGAGGGCCCCGCGAGCAGTACTTC. The chain recombines TRBV7-8 with TRBJ2-7; TRBD2 aligns across 7 bases. The CDR3 length is 14 residues. V lost 1 base and J lost 6; bases outside the gene matches: 6. Germline V gene lookup returns CDR1 SGHVS and CDR2 FQNEAQ. Based on the CDR3 plus reference TRBV7-8 and TRBJ2-7, the full variable domain is GAGVSQSPRYKVAKRGQDVALRCDPISGHVSLFWYQQALGQGPEFLTYFQNEAQLDKSGLPSDRFFAERPEGSVSTLKIQRTQQEDSAVYLCASSLGGGPREQYFGPGTRLTVT.